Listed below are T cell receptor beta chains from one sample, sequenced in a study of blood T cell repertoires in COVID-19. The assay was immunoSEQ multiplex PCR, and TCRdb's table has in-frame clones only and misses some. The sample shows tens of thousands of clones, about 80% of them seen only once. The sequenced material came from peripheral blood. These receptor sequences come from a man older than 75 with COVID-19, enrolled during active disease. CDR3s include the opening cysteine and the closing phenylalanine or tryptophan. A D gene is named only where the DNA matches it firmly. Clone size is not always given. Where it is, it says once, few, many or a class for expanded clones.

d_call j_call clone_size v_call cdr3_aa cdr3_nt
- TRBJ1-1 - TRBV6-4 CASSDFSRNTEAFF TGTGCCAGCAGTGACTTCTCGAGGAACACTGAAGCTTTCTTT
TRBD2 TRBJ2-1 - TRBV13 CASSLGLAGASYNEQFF TGTGCCAGCAGCTTAGGCCTAGCGGGGGCATCCTACAATGAGCAGTTCTTC
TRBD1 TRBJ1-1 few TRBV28 CASSLMGQMNTEAFF TGTGCCAGCAGTTTGATGGGACAGATGAACACTGAAGCTTTCTTT
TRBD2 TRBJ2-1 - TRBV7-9 CASSPRLAGTYNEQFF TGTGCCAGCAGCCCGCGACTAGCGGGAACCTACAATGAGCAGTTCTTC
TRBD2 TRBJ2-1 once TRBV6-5 CASTLAGPYNEQFF TGTGCCAGCACCCTAGCGGGACCTTACAATGAGCAGTTCTTC
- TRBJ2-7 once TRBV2 CASNRGSAPYEQYF TGTGCCAGCAATCGGGGGTCGGCACCCTACGAGCAGTACTTC
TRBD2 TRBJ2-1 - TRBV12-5 CASGLWIGGGVDNEQFF TGTGCTAGTGGTTTGTGGATCGGCGGGGGGGTAGACAATGAGCAGTTCTTC
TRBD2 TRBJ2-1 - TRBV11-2 CASSKGLASYNEQFF TGTGCCAGCAGCAAAGGACTAGCTTCATACAATGAGCAGTTCTTC
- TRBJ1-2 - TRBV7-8 CASSPGTFPRNYGYTF TGTGCCAGCAGCCCCGGGACATTCCCGCGCAACTATGGCTACACCTTC
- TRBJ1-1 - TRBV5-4 CASSPDAAYTEAFF TGTGCCAGCAGCCCTGACGCGGCTTACACTGAAGCTTTCTTT
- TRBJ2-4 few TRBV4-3 CASSQEGPGAGLIAKNIQYF TGCGCCAGCAGCCAAGAAGGCCCCGGCGCAGGGTTGATCGCCAAAAACATTCAGTACTTC
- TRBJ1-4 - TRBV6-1 CASSEGPRDINEKLFF TGTGCCAGCAGTGAAGGGCCCAGGGATATTAATGAAAAACTGTTTTTT
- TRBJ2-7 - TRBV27 CASSKGAPPGEQYF TGTGCCAGCAGCAAAGGGGCCCCCCCCGGCGAGCAGTACTTC
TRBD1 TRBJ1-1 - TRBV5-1 CASSLGDRQNTEAFF TGCGCCAGCAGCTTGGGGGACAGGCAGAACACTGAAGCTTTCTTT
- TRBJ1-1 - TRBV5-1 CASRREPNTEAFF TGCGCCAGCAGACGAGAACCGAACACTGAAGCTTTCTTT
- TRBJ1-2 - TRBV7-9 CASSPAGVAYGYTF TGTGCCAGCAGCCCGGCGGGGGTCGCATATGGCTACACCTTC
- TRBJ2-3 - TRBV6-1 CASSEVMWGGRDTQYF TGTGCCAGCAGTGAAGTGATGTGGGGAGGCCGGGATACGCAGTATTTT
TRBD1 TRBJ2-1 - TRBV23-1 CASSHSDRGHPKNEQFF TGCGCCAGCAGTCATTCCGACAGGGGGCACCCTAAAAATGAGCAGTTCTTC
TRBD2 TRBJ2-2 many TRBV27 CASSLTGHGLDTGELFF TGTGCCAGCAGTCTTACCGGCCATGGACTAGACACCGGGGAGCTGTTTTTT
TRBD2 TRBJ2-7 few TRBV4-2 CASSPRGTSGGSYEQYF TGTGCCAGCAGCCCCAGGGGGACTAGCGGGGGTAGCTACGAGCAGTACTTC
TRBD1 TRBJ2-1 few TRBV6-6 CASSLRDRPFHSSDNEQFF TGTGCCAGCAGTCTCCGGGACAGACCTTTCCATTCCTCGGACAATGAGCAGTTCTTC
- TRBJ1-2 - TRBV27 CASSYRLNYGYTF TGTGCCAGCAGTTACAGGCTGAACTATGGCTACACCTTC
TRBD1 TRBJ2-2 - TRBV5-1 CASKDRVGTGELFF TGCGCCAGTAAGGACAGGGTGGGCACCGGGGAGCTGTTTTTT
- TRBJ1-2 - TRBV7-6 CASSLGSRENYGYTF TGTGCCAGCAGCTTAGGGTCGAGAGAGAACTATGGCTACACCTTC
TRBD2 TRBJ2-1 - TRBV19 CASSKAPRGGRTYNEQFF TGTGCCAGTAGTAAGGCCCCTCGGGGCGGGAGGACCTACAATGAGCAGTTCTTC
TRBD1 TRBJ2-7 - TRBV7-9 CASSYDGQDAYEQYF TGTGCCAGCAGCTACGACGGACAGGATGCCTACGAGCAGTACTTC
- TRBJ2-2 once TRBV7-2 CASSLAEGGELFF TGTGCCAGCAGCTTAGCGGAGGGCGGGGAGCTGTTTTTT
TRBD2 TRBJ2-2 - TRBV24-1 CATRGAGVGELFF TGTGCCACCAGGGGAGCGGGAGTAGGGGAGCTGTTTTTT
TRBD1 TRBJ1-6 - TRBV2 CASSELGTGRSPLHF TGTGCCAGCAGTGAATTGGGGACAGGGCGATCACCCCTCCACTTT
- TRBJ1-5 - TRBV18 CASSPRSVAGRGAIGQPQHF TGTGCCAGCTCACCACGTAGTGTAGCAGGGAGGGGAGCAATCGGACAGCCCCAGCATTTT
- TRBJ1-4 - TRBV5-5 CASRAELMVEKLFF TGTGCCAGCAGGGCGGAGCTAATGGTGGAAAAACTGTTTTTT
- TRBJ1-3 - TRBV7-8 CASSPSLGNTIYF TGTGCCAGCAGCCCCTCTTTGGGAAACACCATATATTTT
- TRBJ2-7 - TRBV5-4 CASSPAAGGDRDSYEQYF TGTGCCAGCAGCCCAGCAGCGGGGGGGGACAGGGACTCCTACGAGCAGTACTTC
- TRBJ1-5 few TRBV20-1 CSASGAGDRGHQHF TGCAGTGCTAGTGGAGCGGGGGATCGAGGTCACCAGCATTTT
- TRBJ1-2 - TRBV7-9 CASSLVQTVNYGYTF TGTGCCAGCAGCTTAGTACAGACAGTCAACTATGGCTACACCTTC
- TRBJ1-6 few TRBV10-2 CATSIDPGRNSPLHF TGCGCCACCTCAATCGATCCGGGGAGAAATTCACCCCTCCACTTT
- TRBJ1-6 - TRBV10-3 CAISGTAYNSPLHF TGTGCCATCAGTGGGACAGCCTATAATTCACCCCTCCACTTT
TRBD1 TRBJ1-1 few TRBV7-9 CASSIATGADTEAFF TGTGCCAGCAGCATCGCGACAGGGGCGGACACTGAAGCTTTCTTT
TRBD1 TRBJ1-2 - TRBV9 CASSSGQGYGYTF TGTGCCAGCAGCTCGGGACAGGGCTATGGCTACACCTTC
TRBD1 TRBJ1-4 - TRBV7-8 CASSSGQVGEKLFF TGTGCCAGCAGCTCGGGACAGGTGGGCGAAAAACTGTTTTTT
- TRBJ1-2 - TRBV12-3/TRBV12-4 CASSLNGEAGYTF TGTGCCAGCAGTTTAAACGGGGAAGCTGGCTACACCTTC
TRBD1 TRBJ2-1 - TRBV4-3 CASSQTGTPGGEQFF TGCGCCAGCAGCCAAACCGGGACCCCAGGGGGTGAGCAGTTCTTC
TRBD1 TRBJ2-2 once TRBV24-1 CATSRQGINTGELFF TGTGCCACCAGTCGACAGGGAATAAACACCGGGGAGCTGTTTTTT
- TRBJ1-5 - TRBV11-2 CASSFGHLNQPQHF TGTGCCAGCAGCTTCGGACACCTCAATCAGCCCCAGCATTTT
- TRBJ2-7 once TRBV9 CASSMAGIREQYF TGTGCCAGCAGCATGGCAGGGATTCGCGAGCAGTACTTC
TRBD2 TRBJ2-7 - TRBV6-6 CASGLAGGSHEQYF TGTGCCAGCGGACTAGCGGGGGGGTCCCACGAGCAGTACTTC
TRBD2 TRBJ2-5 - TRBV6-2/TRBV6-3 CASSYSGTSGIKTQYF TGTGCCAGCAGTTACTCCGGGACTAGCGGGATAAAGACCCAGTACTTC
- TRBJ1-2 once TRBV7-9 CASSLALREYNYGYTF TGTGCCAGCAGCTTAGCGCTAAGGGAGTATAACTATGGCTACACCTTC
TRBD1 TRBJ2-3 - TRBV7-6 CASSSSLAGTVDTQYF TGTGCCAGCAGTTCTAGCCTAGCCGGGACAGTAGATACGCAGTATTTT
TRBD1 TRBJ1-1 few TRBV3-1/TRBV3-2 CASSFRTGGEAFF TGTGCCAGCAGCTTTAGGACAGGGGGTGAAGCTTTCTTT
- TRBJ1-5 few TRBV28 CASSPTDGNQPQHF TGTGCCAGCAGTCCTACCGACGGGAATCAGCCCCAGCATTTT
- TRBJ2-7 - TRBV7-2 CASSSRTGGTYEQYF TGTGCCAGCAGCTCACGGACCGGTGGGACTTACGAGCAGTACTTC
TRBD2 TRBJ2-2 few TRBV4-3 CASSQEALAAGELFF TGCGCCAGCAGCCAAGAAGCGCTAGCGGCCGGGGAGCTGTTTTTT
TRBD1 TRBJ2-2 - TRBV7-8 CASSLGRGQGNTGELFF TGTGCCAGCAGCTTAGGAAGGGGACAGGGCAACACCGGGGAGCTGTTTTTT